Shown below are 26 T cell receptor beta chains from a single sample sequenced in a study of shared clonotypes between healthy human individuals. TCRdb keeps only in-frame clones here, not all; method: immunoSEQ multiplex PCR. In the table there are hundreds of thousands of clones, 90% to 96% of which are singletons. Source material: naive CD4+ T cells sorted from blood. The sample's subset: CD45RA+ positively selected. These receptors all come from a woman aged 25 to 39 in good health.

The gene calls are TRBV7-8 and TRBJ2-3; D is possibly TRBD2 (5 bases). Trimming removed 5 bases from V and 3 bases from J, with 15 bases in between. This CDR3 is built from 15 residues. Germline loops: CDR1 SGHVS, CDR2 FQNEAQ. DNA of the CDR3: TGTGCCAGCAGCAGAGCGGAGTTGGGTACAGATACGCAGTATTTT. Encoded protein: CASSRAELGTDTQYF.

The chain has TRBV2 and TRBJ1-5; no reliable D call. The CDR3 contains 14 residues. V was clipped by 0 bases and J by 3 bases, with 6 bases between them. The germline gives CDR1 SNHLY, CDR2 FYNNEI. The CDR3 here is CASSEAASNQPQHF. CDR3 in DNA: TGTGCCAGCAGTGAAGCAGCATCCAATCAGCCCCAGCATTTT. Full variable domain (rest looked up from reference TRBV2 and TRBJ1-5): EPEVTQTPSHQVTQMGQEVILRCVPISNHLYFYWYRQILGQKVEFLVSFYNNEISEKSEIFDDQFSVERPDGSNFTLKIRSTKLEDSAMYFCASSEAASNQPQHFGDGTRLSIL.

The V gene is TRBV2, the J gene TRBJ2-1; tentative D call: TRBD1 (6 bases). Trimming stripped 7 bases from V and 1 base from J, with 11 bases between. CDR3 length equals 14 residues. Per the germline V gene, CDR1 is SNHLY and CDR2 is FYNNEI. CDR3 loop: CASKQGSSYNEQFF. In DNA form, the CDR3 reads TGTGCCAGCAAACAGGGTTCATCCTACAATGAGCAGTTCTTC.

The chain employs TRBV6-1 and TRBJ1-4, with D possibly TRBD1 on 5 matching bases. V gave up 6 bases and J gave up 8 bases, with 16 bases separating them. This CDR3 is 14 amino acids long. The germline gives CDR1 MNHNS, CDR2 SASEGT. For the CDR3, the DNA is TGTGCCAGCAGAGCAGGGAGAAGGGTCGAAAAACTGTTTTTT. Protein product: CASRAGRRVEKLFF.

This clone was seen once. The V call is TRBV18, the J call TRBJ2-7; 7 nucleotides align to TRBD1. Looked up from germline, CDR1 is KGHSH and CDR2 is LQKENI. V lost 7 bases, J lost 2 bases, and 5 bases stayed unmatched. This CDR3 has 13 residues. The CDR3 DNA reads TGTGCCAGCTTCCGGCAGGGGGCCTACGAGCAGTACTTC. Its protein product is CASFRQGAYEQYF.

The chain has TRBV5-1 and TRBJ1-4, with 10 bases aligning to TRBD1. Looked up from germline, CDR1 is SGHRS and CDR2 is YFSETQ. The CDR3 runs 16 residues. J was trimmed by 7 bases and V by 4 bases; bases with no gene match: 10. This CDR3 reads CASSREGQGESEKLFF. As DNA, the CDR3 is TGCGCCAGCAGCCGCGAAGGACAGGGGGAGAGTGAAAAACTGTTTTTT. The variable domain in full, completed from reference TRBV5-1 and TRBJ1-4, reads KAGVTQTPRYLIKTRGQQVTLSCSPISGHRSVSWYQQTPGQGLQFLFEYFSETQRNKGNFPGRFSGRQFSNSRSEMNVSTLELGDSALYLCASSREGQGESEKLFFGSGTQLSVL.

The chain has TRBV19 and TRBJ1-5, with D tentatively TRBD1 (5 bases). The V end lost 7 bases, the J end lost 3 bases, and 13 bases lay between the germline ends. The CDR3 contains 14 residues. Germline V gene lookup returns CDR1 LNHDA and CDR2 SQIVND (reference sequence). The CDR3 region is CASNPRGSNQPQHF. CDR3 DNA sequence: TGTGCCAGTAACCCCCGGGGGTCCAATCAGCCCCAGCATTTT.

This clone was counted a single time. This same CDR3 is encoded by further DNA sequences in the sample. The chain combines TRBV28 with TRBJ1-2; 7 bases align to TRBD1. CDR3 length: 14 residues. J lost 5 bases, V lost 2 bases, and 5 bases had no gene match. CDR1 is MDHEN and CDR2 is SYDVKM in the germline V gene. The chain's CDR3 is CASSLPGTVYGYTF. DNA for the CDR3: TGTGCCAGCAGTTTACCCGGGACAGTTTATGGCTACACCTTC.

This clone was recorded only once. This rearrangement joins TRBV4-1 to TRBJ2-7; D may be TRBD1 (5 bases). Germline-derived CDR1 and CDR2 are MGHRA and YSYEKL. This CDR3 region has 15 residues. V lost 1 base and J 4 bases, leaving 14 bases between the germline ends. The chain's CDR3 is CASSQGVVGVYEQYF. The CDR3 bases are TGCGCCAGCAGCCAAGGAGTGGTAGGGGTATACGAGCAGTACTTC.

V gene TRBV7-6 combines with J gene TRBJ2-7; 9 positions match TRBD2. J was trimmed by 4 bases and V by 5 bases; bases with no gene match: 15. The CDR3 runs 17 residues. CDR1 is SGHVS, CDR2 FNYEAQ, per germline. The CDR3 spells CASSKRRRASGKYEQYF. In DNA, the CDR3 is TGTGCCAGCAGCAAAAGGAGGAGGGCTAGCGGGAAATACGAGCAGTACTTC.

The rearrangement links TRBV18 to TRBJ2-2, with 8 bases that match TRBD1. This CDR3 has 13 amino acids. With 6 bases clipped from V and 6 bases from J, the junction kept 3 bases outside the gene matches. Germline-derived CDR1 and CDR2 are KGHSH and LQKENI. The CDR3 here is CASSTGVAGELFF. The CDR3 DNA sequence: TGTGCCAGCTCGACAGGGGTTGCCGGGGAGCTGTTTTTT.

The chain joins TRBV5-1 to TRBJ2-5, with D unresolved. The J call is in doubt because the DNA end fits TRBJ2-7 better. This CDR3 is 13 amino acids long. Germline CDR1 SGHRS, CDR2 YFSETQ. The CDR3: CASSLRLAYEQYF. For the CDR3, the DNA is TGCGCCAGCAGCTTGCGATTAGCCTACGAGCAGTACTTC.

The CDR3 spells CAWSRSGVNQPQHF. As DNA, the CDR3 is TGTGCCTGGAGTAGGTCAGGCGTCAATCAGCCCCAGCATTTT. J is TRBJ1-5 and V is TRBV30; D unresolved. CDR1 is GTSNPN, CDR2 SVGIG, per germline (reference sequence). V was shortened by 2 bases and J by 3 bases, with 11 bases between the two germline ends. This CDR3 contains 14 residues.

The gene calls are TRBV28 and TRBJ1-2, with TRBD1 matching over 11 bases. Per the germline V gene, CDR1 is MDHEN and CDR2 is SYDVKM. The CDR3 contains 15 residues. With 5 bases clipped from V and 4 bases from J, the junction kept 6 bases outside the gene matches. CDR3 region: CASSTGQGAGYGYTF. The DNA for the CDR3 is TGTGCCAGCAGTACAGGACAGGGGGCGGGCTATGGCTACACCTTC.

The V and J genes are TRBV7-9 and TRBJ1-1; tentatively, D is TRBD1 (6 bases). V shed 5 bases and J shed 10 bases, with 17 bases lying between them. Per germline, CDR1 SEHNR and CDR2 FQNEAQ (reference sequence). This CDR3 region has 13 residues. CDR3 bases: TGTGCCAGCAGCCAAACAGGGACGGGGGGAGCTTTCTTT. This sequence encodes CASSQTGTGGAFF.

The chain carries TRBV7-3 and TRBJ1-3, with 7 bases matching TRBD1. This CDR3 region has 15 residues. V dropped 0 bases and J dropped 4; count of bases not matched to a gene: 3. From germline, CDR1 is SGHTA and CDR2 FQGTGA. CDR3 sequence (DNA): TGTGCCAGCAGCTTAACAGGACAGGACGGAAACACCATATATTTT. Translation: CASSLTGQDGNTIYF.

The chain couples TRBV28 to TRBJ2-7, with TRBD2 identical over 12 bases. V trimming: 7 bases; J trimming: 0 bases; junction bases outside the gene matches: 4. The germline V gene has CDR1 MDHEN and CDR2 SYDVKM. The length of the CDR3 is 15 residues. This CDR3 reads CASNLAGGFSYEQYF. In DNA form, the CDR3 reads TGTGCCAGCAATCTAGCGGGAGGGTTCTCCTACGAGCAGTACTTC.

The J gene is TRBJ1-2, the V gene TRBV9, with 10 nucleotides matching TRBD1. CDR3 size: 15 residues. The V and J ends lost 3 bases and 7 bases, in that order; junction bases with no gene match: 9. CDR1 is SGDLS and CDR2 is YYNGEE in the germline V gene. CDR3 DNA: TGTGCCAGCAGCGCGACTCGACAGGGGGCGCTTGGCTACACCTTC. Translating gives CASSATRQGALGYTF.

This rearrangement joins TRBV19 to TRBJ2-5; possibly TRBD1 for D (7 bases). The closer fit of TRBJ2-7 to the DNA end suggests the J call may be wrong. The length of the CDR3 is 14 residues. Germline CDR1 and CDR2: LNHDA and SQIVND (reference sequence). CDR3 protein: CASSRGTDIYEQYF. CDR3 sequence (DNA): TGTGCCAGTAGCCGCGGGACAGACATCTACGAGCAGTACTTC.

CDR3 residues: CASSPRDPQGSMAEAFF. CDR3 coding DNA: TGCGCCAGCAGCCCCCGCGACCCACAGGGGTCGATGGCTGAAGCTTTCTTT. The chain carries TRBV5-1 and TRBJ1-1, with 7 nucleotides matching TRBD1. The CDR3 is 17 amino acids. Per germline, CDR1 SGHRS and CDR2 YFSETQ. Trimming took 4 bases from V and 6 from J; bases not matched to a gene: 18.

V usage is TRBV28 and J usage is TRBJ2-1; 8 bases agree with TRBD1. The ends lost 6 bases at V and 0 bases at J; junction bases unmatched: 13. Germline CDR1 reads MDHEN; CDR2 reads SYDVKM. The CDR3 length is 18 residues. CDR3 coding DNA: TGTGCCAGCAGAGGGACAGGTCTGGCGGTGAGCTCCTACAATGAGCAGTTCTTC. Translating gives CASRGTGLAVSSYNEQFF.

This clone was counted a single time. V is TRBV10-3 and J is TRBJ2-6; tentative D call: TRBD1 (5 bases). The CDR3 spans 15 residues. The V and J ends lost 9 bases and 0 bases respectively, with 12 bases between them. Germline V gives CDR1 ENHRY, CDR2 SYGVKD. CDR3 sequence: CAIRGPDSGANVLTF. CDR3 DNA: TGTGCCATTAGGGGTCCAGACTCTGGGGCCAACGTCCTGACTTTC.

The chain combines TRBV7-2 with TRBJ2-7; 8 bases fit TRBD2. With V trimmed by 4 bases and J by 0 bases, 17 bases remained unmatched. Germline-derived CDR1 and CDR2 are SGHTA and FQGNSA. CDR3 length: 19 amino acids. Here the CDR3 DNA reads TGTGCCAGCAGCTCACCAAATGTAGCTAGCGGGCTAAACTCCTACGAGCAGTACTTC. It specifies CASSSPNVASGLNSYEQYF.

The chain couples TRBV11-2 to TRBJ2-4; 12 nucleotides match TRBD2. Germline V CDR1 and CDR2: SGHAT, FQNNGV. V was pared by 4 bases and J by 1 base, with 2 bases of the junction left unmatched. The CDR3 is 16 amino acids. The CDR3 loop is CASSSTSGSAKNIQYF. Written as DNA, the CDR3 is TGTGCCAGCAGCTCGACTAGCGGGAGTGCCAAAAACATTCAGTACTTC.

This sequence joins TRBV6-5 and TRBJ1-5; D may be TRBD1 (5 bases). The CDR3 loop spans 14 amino acids. The V and J ends lost 7 bases and 0 bases respectively, with 10 bases between them. Germline CDR1 MNHEY, CDR2 SVGAGI. CDR3: CASKGRDSNQPQHF. CDR3 nucleotide sequence: TGTGCCAGCAAGGGGAGGGATAGCAATCAGCCCCAGCATTTT.

The J gene is TRBJ2-2, the V gene TRBV6-6; D gene ambiguous. The CDR3 is 11 amino acids. CDR1 is MNHNY, CDR2 SVGAGI, per germline (reference sequence). V was shortened by 7 bases and J by 8 bases, with 8 bases between the two germline ends. The CDR3 nucleotides are TGTGCCAGCATCTCGGCGGGGGAGCTGTTTTTT. Residues: CASISAGELFF.